These T cell receptor beta chains were read from a single sample in a study of Graves' ophthalmopathy and Graves' hyperthyroidism. TCRdb independently ran MiXCR on the multiplex PCR reads; one entry per CDR3 protein. This table has over a million distinct CDR3 sequences, about 35% appearing once. The specimen was peripheral blood or thyroid tissue (not recorded which). The receptors stem from an adult man with Graves' hyperthyroidism. CDR3s include the opening cysteine and the closing phenylalanine or tryptophan. D genes are given only for firm matches. Clone size is not always given. Where it is, it says once, few, many or a class for expanded clones.

d_gene,abundance,j_gene,v_gene,CDR3aa,CDR3nt
-,few,TRBJ2-2,TRBV7-8,CASSLGTESSGELFF,TGTGCCAGCAGCCTAGGGACGGAGTCGTCCGGGGAGCTGTTTTTT
-,few,TRBJ1-1,TRBV4-2,CASSQGGQKNTEAFF,TGTGCCAGCAGCCAAGGGGGGCAGAAAAACACTGAAGCTTTCTTT
-,many,TRBJ2-7,TRBV20-1,CSAGPLGRDEQYF,TGCAGTGCCGGGCCCCTGGGGCGGGACGAGCAGTACTTC
-,-,TRBJ1-4,TRBV6-5,CASSLYVPDRPGGKLFF,TGTGCCAGCAGCCTTTACGTGCCAGACAGGCCGGGGGGAAAACTGTTTTTT
-,-,TRBJ2-7,TRBV7-6,CASSLGAFDVYEQYF,TGTGCCAGCAGCTTAGGCGCGTTTGACGTCTACGAGCAGTACTTC
TRBD1,-,TRBJ1-1,TRBV18,CASSLKQGGEAFF,TGTGCCAGCTCACTTAAACAGGGGGGTGAAGCTTTCTTT
TRBD1,-,TRBJ2-5,TRBV4-3,CASSPATGLETQYF,TGCGCCAGCAGCCCGGCGACAGGGCTGGAGACCCAGTACTTC
-,once,TRBJ2-7,TRBV10-3,CAISESTRGSYEQYF,TGTGCCATCAGTGAGTCGACCAGGGGTTCCTACGAGCAGTACTTC
-,many,TRBJ1-6,TRBV7-6,CASSPEYNSPLHF,TGTGCCAGCAGCCCAGAATATAATTCACCCCTCCACTTT
-,-,TRBJ2-7,TRBV29-1,CSGGPGGHEQYF,TGCAGCGGAGGACCCGGCGGGCACGAGCAGTACTTC
-,-,TRBJ2-5,TRBV6-5,CASSEPWLVAGRRETQYF,TGTGCCAGCAGTGAACCCTGGTTGGTTGCGGGAAGACGAGAGACCCAGTACTTC
-,-,TRBJ1-5,TRBV5-1,CASSDGLGPNQPQHF,TGTGCCAGCAGCGATGGACTGGGACCTAATCAGCCCCAGCATTTT
-,many,TRBJ1-6,TRBV7-9,CASSHGGGSSYNSPLHF,TGTGCCAGCAGCCATGGTGGGGGAAGCTCCTATAATTCACCCCTCCACTTT
-,few,TRBJ2-7,TRBV9,CASSEAPGPIYEQYF,TGTGCCAGCAGCGAAGCACCGGGACCCATCTACGAGCAGTACTTC
-,few,TRBJ1-2,TRBV7-3,CASSFRGGAGYGYTF,TGTGCCAGCAGCTTCCGGGGGGGCGCCGGCTATGGCTACACCTTC
TRBD1,many,TRBJ2-5,TRBV12-3/TRBV12-4,CASTYRGETQYF,TGTGCCAGCACGTACAGGGGAGAGACCCAGTACTTC